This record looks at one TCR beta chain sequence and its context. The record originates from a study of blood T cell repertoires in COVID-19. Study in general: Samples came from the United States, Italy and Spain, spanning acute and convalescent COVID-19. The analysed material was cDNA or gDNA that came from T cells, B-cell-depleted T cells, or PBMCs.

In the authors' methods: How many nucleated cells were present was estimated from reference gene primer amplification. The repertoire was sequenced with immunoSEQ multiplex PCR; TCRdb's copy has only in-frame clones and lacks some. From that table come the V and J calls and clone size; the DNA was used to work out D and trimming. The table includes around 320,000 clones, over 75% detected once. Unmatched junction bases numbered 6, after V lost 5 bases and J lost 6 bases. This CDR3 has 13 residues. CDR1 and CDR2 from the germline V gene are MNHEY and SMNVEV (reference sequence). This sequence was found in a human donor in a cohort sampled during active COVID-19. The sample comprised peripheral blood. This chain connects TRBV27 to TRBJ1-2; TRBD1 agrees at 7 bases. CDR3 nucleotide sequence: TGTGCCAGCAGTCCGACAGGGTTAAATGGCTACACCTTC. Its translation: CASSPTGLNGYTF.